The entry that follows covers one TCR beta chain sequence. Its antigen is not known. TCRdb reprocessed the reads via MiXCR and lists one record per CDR3 protein. The sample carries 550,000 to 850,000 distinct CDR3 sequences, around 32% recorded once. V was cut by 2 bases and J by 2 bases, with 8 bases left in between. This CDR3 contains 14 residues. Germline-derived CDR1 and CDR2 are SGHAT and FQNNGV. The record originates from a study of T cell repertoires in cytomegalovirus infection. Across the whole study: Based on public TCR beta signatures, there were indications of CMV infection and of a matching HLA type.

Study-wide findings and caveats: The study found HLA-C-restricted CMV-specific TCR beta clonotypes dominating the ex vivo response. Using cumulative public TCR beta family frequency, the authors identified those who carried CMV together with the relevant HLA.

The source of this sequence is a human donor in good health (CMV status not recorded). Some clones in this sample may be carry-over from other donors' samples. Specimen: cultured PBMCs, collected from culture after CMV antigen stimulation. The chain recombines TRBV11-2 with TRBJ2-3; D uncertain. This CDR3 is CASSLSGLTDTQYF. For the CDR3, the DNA is TGTGCCAGCAGCTTATCGGGCCTCACAGATACGCAGTATTTT. The entire variable domain, with the rest obtained from reference TRBV11-2 and TRBJ2-3, is as follows: EAGVAQSPRYKIIEKRQSVAFWCNPISGHATLYWYQQILGQGPKLLIQFQNNGVVDDSQLPKDRFSAERLKGVDSTLKIQPAKLEDSAVYLCASSLSGLTDTQYFGPGTRLTVL.